This TCR beta chain was recorded in a study of human T cells and chemical hapten exposure. Study information: Sensitization was performed using 2% DPC on an approximately 2 cm by approximately 2 cm upper inner arm skin site. Study conclusions and caveats: Controls had significantly fewer large CDR3 similarity clusters than were formed by expanded TCRs.

Germline assignment: CDR1 ENHRY and CDR2 SYGVKD. The CDR3 sequence is 17 residues long. V dropped 8 bases and J dropped 3; count of bases not matched to a gene: 14. With regard to this clonotype: Its specificity is not known.

Time point here: patch test 3, about 24 weeks after DPC sensitization. Regarding treatment: therapeutic diphenylcyclopropenone sensitization with weekly scalp DPC. Non-pregnant alopecia patients aged 18 to 70, suitable for DPC therapy. TCRdb passed the RACE reads through MiXCR, listing each CDR3 protein once. The sample comprises tens of thousands of distinct CDR3 sequences, around 12% of which are singletons, and 2.4% rests with the top ten. The J gene is TRBJ1-1, the V gene TRBV10-3; 11 bases align to TRBD1. The receptor comes from a young man with alopecia areata. Some clones in this sample may be carry-over from other donors' samples. Sample: whole blood, taken in connection with sensitization to the hapten diphenylcyclopropenone (DPC). The CDR3 protein is CAIGSGTGGFVDTEAFF. The CDR3 DNA reads as TGTGCCATCGGATCCGGGACAGGGGGTTTTGTTGACACTGAAGCTTTCTTT.